The source of this TCR beta chain is a study of a mutant IDH1 vaccine in newly diagnosed glioma. Across the whole study: Eight vaccine injections were given to patients in weeks 1, 3, 5, 7, 11, 15, 19 and 23. Either 4-6 weeks after radiotherapy alone or alongside temozolomide, vaccination was begun. Before enrollment, patients got radiotherapy alone, temozolomide alone, or mostly the combination.

The time point here: week 23, last vaccination. The study gave 300 ug of mutant IDH1 20-mer peptide per vaccine dose, with topical imiquimod. Study results and caveats: Top-clonotype changes in peripheral T cells seemed unrelated to pseudoprogression.

This CDR3 region has 16 residues. V lost 4 bases and J lost 0; bases outside the gene matches: 7. CDR1 and CDR2 (germline): SGHKS, YYEKEE (reference sequence). Method: immunoSEQ multiplex PCR; TCRdb's copy keeps in-frame clones and lacks some. Of roughly 74,000 clones in the sample, approximately 85% were seen once. For this clone: Antigen specificity is unknown.

The sequence derives from a woman in her fifties or sixties with glioma. The rearrangement joins TRBV5-5 to TRBJ2-3, with 8 bases that match TRBD2. The specimen comprised PBMCs, sampled from a glioma patient whose treatment included an IDH1 peptide vaccine. This CDR3 reads CASSNGLADSTDTQYF. As DNA, the CDR3 is TGTGCCAGCAGCAACGGACTAGCAGATAGCACAGATACGCAGTATTTT.